This TCR beta chain was observed in a study of brain T cells in children with intractable seizures. Points from the study as a whole: HCMV serostatus was not known, and viral specificity came from CDR3 similarity only.

Regarding this clone: The antigen is unknown.

Documented time point: blood from clinic visit 5 months post-surgery; TSC patient then seizure free. This table comes from immunoSEQ multiplex PCR, and its TCRdb copy is limited to in-frame clones, with some not included. This sample has hundreds of thousands of clones, with 85% to 95% found just once. The origin of this receptor is a boy less than two years old with tuberous sclerosis and intractable seizures. The source material was peripheral blood, sampled roughly 5 months after surgery.

CDR3 coding DNA: TGTGCCAGCAGCGCAGTCGGCCGGGGCGGGGGGCGAGAGACCCAGTACTTC. Amino acid sequence: CASSAVGRGGGRETQYF. The rearrangement uses TRBV9 and TRBJ2-5; TRBD2 aligns across 8 bases. Germline lookup yields CDR1 SGDLS and CDR2 YYNGEE. Trimming at V came to 3 bases and at J to 4 bases, leaving 14 bases not matched to a gene. The CDR3 has 17 residues. The whole variable domain, filled in from reference TRBV9 and TRBJ2-5, reads DSGVTQTPKHLITATGQRVTLRCSPRSGDLSVYWYQQSLDQGLQFLIQYYNGEERAKGNILERFSAQQFPDLHSELNLSSLELGDSALYFCASSAVGRGGGRETQYFGPGTRLLVL.